The present T cell receptor (beta chain) was sequenced within a study of blood T cell repertoires in COVID-19. About the research overall: The United States, Italy and Spain provided the acute and convalescent COVID-19 samples. The cDNA or gDNA used as material had been derived from T cells, B-cell-depleted T cells, or PBMCs.

As originally analysed: Researchers report that nucleated cell counts were estimated from reference gene primer amplification. Profiling relied on immunoSEQ multiplex PCR, and the TCRdb table lists in-frame clones only, not all of them. V and J calls and clone size are as listed in that table; D and trimming were resolved from the DNA. The sample has about 150,000 clones; 84% are singletons. The CDR3 has 16 amino acids. Trimming removed 5 bases from V and 8 bases from J; junction bases left unmatched: 12. Germline V gene sequence: CDR1 SEHNR, CDR2 FQNEAQ (reference sequence). The source is a woman in her forties or fifties with acute or convalescent COVID-19. The chain is built from TRBV7-9 and TRBJ1-1, with TRBD1 matching over 12 bases. The source material was peripheral blood. CDR3: CASSPPTGTGGVEAFF. DNA for the CDR3: TGTGCCAGCAGCCCACCAACCGGGACAGGGGGCGTAGAAGCTTTCTTT. The full variable domain, with the rest looked up from reference TRBV7-9 and TRBJ1-1, is DTGVSQNPRHKITKRGQNVTFRCDPISEHNRLYWYRQTLGQGPEFLTYFQNEAQLEKSRLLSDRFSAERPKGSFSTLEIQRTEQGDSAMYLCASSPPTGTGGVEAFFGQGTRLTVV.